This TCR beta chain was captured by sequencing in a study of T cells in Graves' hyperthyroidism and ophthalmopathy. Across the whole study: Peripheral blood was collected at initial diagnosis, before any treatment. Study observations and caveats: Ophthalmopathy, which appeared later, was predicted by the model a median 6.5 months before onset.

It was RNA transcripts that yielded the amplified TCR beta CDR3 regions. With the HTBI primer set, the TCR CDR3 went through a first round of RT-PCR. MiXCR was run by TCRdb on the multiplex PCR reads, yielding one entry per CDR3 protein. The sample contains about 550,000 distinct CDR3 sequences, roughly 20% of which appear only once. Trimming removed 3 bases from V and 4 bases from J, with 13 bases in between. There are 15 residues in the CDR3. In germline, CDR1 is SNHLY, CDR2 FYNNEI. This clonotype was counted at least ten times. Its matching antigen is unknown. Extraction of PBMCs used about 9.2 ml of fresh peripheral blood.

The specimen was blood. The sequence came from a man aged 18 to 29 with Graves' hyperthyroidism. The genes are TRBV2 and TRBJ1-5; possibly TRBD1 for D (6 bases). The DNA for the CDR3 is TGTGCCAGCAGTGAGCGTCAGGGGACTAATCAGCCCCAGCATTTT. Encoded protein: CASSERQGTNQPQHF.